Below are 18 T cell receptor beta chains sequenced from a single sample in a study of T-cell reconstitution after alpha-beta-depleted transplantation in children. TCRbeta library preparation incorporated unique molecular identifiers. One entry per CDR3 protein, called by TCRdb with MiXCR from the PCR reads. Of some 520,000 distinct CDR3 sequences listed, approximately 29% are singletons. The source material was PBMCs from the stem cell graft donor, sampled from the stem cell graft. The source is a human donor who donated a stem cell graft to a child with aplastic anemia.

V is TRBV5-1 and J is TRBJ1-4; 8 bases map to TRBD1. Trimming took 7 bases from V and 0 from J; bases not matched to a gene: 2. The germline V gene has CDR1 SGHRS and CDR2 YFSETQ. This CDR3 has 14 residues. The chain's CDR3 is CASRGQATNEKLFF. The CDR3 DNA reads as TGCGCCAGCCGGGGACAGGCAACTAATGAAAAACTGTTTTTT. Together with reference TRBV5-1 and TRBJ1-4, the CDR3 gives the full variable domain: KAGVTQTPRYLIKTRGQQVTLSCSPISGHRSVSWYQQTPGQGLQFLFEYFSETQRNKGNFPGRFSGRQFSNSRSEMNVSTLELGDSALYLCASRGQATNEKLFFGSGTQLSVL.

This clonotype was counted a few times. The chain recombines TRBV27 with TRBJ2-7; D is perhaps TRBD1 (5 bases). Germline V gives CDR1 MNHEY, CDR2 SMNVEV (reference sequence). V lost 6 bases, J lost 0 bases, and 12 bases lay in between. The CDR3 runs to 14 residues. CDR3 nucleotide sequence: TGTGCCAGCAGCCGACAGTGGCCCTCCTACGAGCAGTACTTC. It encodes CASSRQWPSYEQYF.

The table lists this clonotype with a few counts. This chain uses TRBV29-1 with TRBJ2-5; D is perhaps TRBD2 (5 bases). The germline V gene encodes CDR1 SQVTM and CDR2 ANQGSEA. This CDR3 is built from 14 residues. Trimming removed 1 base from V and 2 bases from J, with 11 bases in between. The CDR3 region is CSVEAAGSQETQYF. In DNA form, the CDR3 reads TGCAGCGTTGAAGCGGCGGGTTCACAAGAGACCCAGTACTTC.

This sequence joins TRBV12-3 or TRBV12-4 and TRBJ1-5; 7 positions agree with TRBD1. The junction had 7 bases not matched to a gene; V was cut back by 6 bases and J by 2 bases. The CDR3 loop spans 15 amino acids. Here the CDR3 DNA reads TGTGCCAGCAGCCGCGACAGGGATGGCAATCAGCCCCAGCATTTT. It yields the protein CASSRDRDGNQPQHF.

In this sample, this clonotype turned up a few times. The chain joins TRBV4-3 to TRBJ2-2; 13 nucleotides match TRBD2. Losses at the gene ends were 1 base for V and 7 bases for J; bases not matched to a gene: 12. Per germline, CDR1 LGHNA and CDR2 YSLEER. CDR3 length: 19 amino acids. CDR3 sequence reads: CASSQAMLGLAGVDGELFF. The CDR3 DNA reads TGCGCCAGCAGCCAAGCTATGCTAGGACTAGCGGGAGTTGACGGGGAGCTGTTTTTT.

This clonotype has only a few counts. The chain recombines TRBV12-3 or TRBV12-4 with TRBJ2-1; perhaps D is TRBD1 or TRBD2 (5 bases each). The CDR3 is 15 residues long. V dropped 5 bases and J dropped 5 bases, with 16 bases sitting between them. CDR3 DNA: TGTGCCAGCAGTCCGGGACGTAGTCCCAACAATGAGCAGTTCTTC. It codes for CASSPGRSPNNEQFF.

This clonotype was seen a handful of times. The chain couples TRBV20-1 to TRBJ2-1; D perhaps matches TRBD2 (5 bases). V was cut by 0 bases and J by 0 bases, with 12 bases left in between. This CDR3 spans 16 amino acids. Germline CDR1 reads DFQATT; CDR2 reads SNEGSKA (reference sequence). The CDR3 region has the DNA TGCAGTGCTAGAGATCTGGCGGGTAGCTCCTACAATGAGCAGTTCTTC. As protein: CSARDLAGSSYNEQFF.

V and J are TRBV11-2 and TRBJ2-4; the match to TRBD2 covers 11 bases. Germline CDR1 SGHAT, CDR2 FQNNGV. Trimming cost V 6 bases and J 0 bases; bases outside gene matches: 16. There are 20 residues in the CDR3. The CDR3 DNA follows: TGTGCCAGCAGTCCTCACTCCGGGACTAGCGGAGCCCCAGCCAAAAACATTCAGTACTTC. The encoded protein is CASSPHSGTSGAPAKNIQYF.

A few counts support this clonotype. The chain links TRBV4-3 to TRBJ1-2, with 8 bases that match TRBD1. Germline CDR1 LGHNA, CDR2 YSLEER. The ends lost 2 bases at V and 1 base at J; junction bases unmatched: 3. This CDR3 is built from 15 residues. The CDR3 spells CASSQRDRSNYGYTF. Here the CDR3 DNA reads TGCGCCAGCAGCCAACGGGACAGGAGTAACTATGGCTACACCTTC.

The CDR3 sequence: CASSLITGGSETQYF. Written as DNA, the CDR3 is TGTGCCAGCAGCTTAATAACAGGTGGATCGGAGACCCAGTACTTC. The chain uses TRBV11-2 and TRBJ2-5, with a tentative D call TRBD1 (5 bases). This CDR3 comprises 15 residues. From germline, CDR1 is SGHAT and CDR2 FQNNGV. V was cut by 2 bases and J by 5 bases, with 15 bases left in between.

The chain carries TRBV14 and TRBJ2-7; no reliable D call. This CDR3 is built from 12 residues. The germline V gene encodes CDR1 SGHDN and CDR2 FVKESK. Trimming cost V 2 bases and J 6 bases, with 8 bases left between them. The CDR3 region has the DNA TGTGCCAGCAGCCAACCGTCGCGCGAGCAGTACTTC. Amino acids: CASSQPSREQYF.

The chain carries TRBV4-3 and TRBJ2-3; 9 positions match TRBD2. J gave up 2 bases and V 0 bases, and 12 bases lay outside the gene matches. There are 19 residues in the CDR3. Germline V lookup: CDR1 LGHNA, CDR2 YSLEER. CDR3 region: CASSQDRAGGPEITDTQYF. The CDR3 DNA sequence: TGCGCCAGCAGCCAAGATCGGGCGGGAGGGCCCGAAATCACAGATACGCAGTATTTT.

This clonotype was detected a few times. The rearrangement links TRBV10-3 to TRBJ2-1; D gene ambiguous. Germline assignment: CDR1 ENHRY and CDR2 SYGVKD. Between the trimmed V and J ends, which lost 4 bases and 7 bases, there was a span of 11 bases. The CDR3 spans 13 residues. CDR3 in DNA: TGTGCCATCAGTGGCGGAGAATGGAATGAGCAGTTCTTC. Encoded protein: CAISGGEWNEQFF.

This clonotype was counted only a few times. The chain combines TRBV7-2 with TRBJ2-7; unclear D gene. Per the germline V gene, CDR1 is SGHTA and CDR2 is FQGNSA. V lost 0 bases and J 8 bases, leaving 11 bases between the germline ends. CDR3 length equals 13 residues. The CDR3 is CASSLAIARQQYV. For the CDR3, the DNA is TGTGCCAGCAGCTTAGCCATAGCTCGTCAGCAGTACGTC.

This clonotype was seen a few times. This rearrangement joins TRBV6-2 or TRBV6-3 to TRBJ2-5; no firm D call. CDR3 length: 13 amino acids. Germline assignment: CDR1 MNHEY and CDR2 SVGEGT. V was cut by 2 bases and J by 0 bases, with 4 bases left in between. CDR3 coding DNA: TGTGCCAGCAGTTACGGTAACCAAGAGACCCAGTACTTC. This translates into CASSYGNQETQYF.

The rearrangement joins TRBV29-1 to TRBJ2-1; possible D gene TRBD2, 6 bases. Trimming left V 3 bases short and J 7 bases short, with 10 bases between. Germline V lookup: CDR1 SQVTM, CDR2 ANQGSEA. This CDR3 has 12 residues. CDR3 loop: CSVEASANEQFF. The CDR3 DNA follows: TGCAGCGTTGAGGCTAGCGCGAATGAGCAGTTCTTC.

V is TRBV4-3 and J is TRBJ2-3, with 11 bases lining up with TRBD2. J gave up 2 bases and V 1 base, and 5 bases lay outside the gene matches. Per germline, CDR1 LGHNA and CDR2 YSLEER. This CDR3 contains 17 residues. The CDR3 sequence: CASSQGIAGGNTDTQYF. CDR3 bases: TGCGCCAGCAGCCAAGGGATAGCGGGAGGGAACACAGATACGCAGTATTTT.

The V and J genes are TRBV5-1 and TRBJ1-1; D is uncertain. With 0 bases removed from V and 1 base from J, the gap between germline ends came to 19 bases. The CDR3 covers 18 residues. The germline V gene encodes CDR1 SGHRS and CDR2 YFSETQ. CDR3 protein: CASSLDISASVGNTEAFF. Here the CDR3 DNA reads TGCGCCAGCAGCTTGGATATTTCGGCCTCGGTGGGGAACACTGAAGCTTTCTTT. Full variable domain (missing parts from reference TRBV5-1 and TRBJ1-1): KAGVTQTPRYLIKTRGQQVTLSCSPISGHRSVSWYQQTPGQGLQFLFEYFSETQRNKGNFPGRFSGRQFSNSRSEMNVSTLELGDSALYLCASSLDISASVGNTEAFFGQGTRLTVV.